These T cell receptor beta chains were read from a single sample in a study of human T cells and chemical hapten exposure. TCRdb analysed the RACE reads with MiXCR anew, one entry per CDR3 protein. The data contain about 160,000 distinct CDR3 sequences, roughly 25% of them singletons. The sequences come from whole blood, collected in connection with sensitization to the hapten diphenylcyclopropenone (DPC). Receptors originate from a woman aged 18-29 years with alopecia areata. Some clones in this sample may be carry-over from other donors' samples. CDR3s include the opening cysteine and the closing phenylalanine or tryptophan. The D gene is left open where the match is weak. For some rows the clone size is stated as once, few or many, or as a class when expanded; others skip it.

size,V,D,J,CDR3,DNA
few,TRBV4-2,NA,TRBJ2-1,CASSQVIRTPGNERAYNEQFF,TGTGCCAGCAGCCAAGTAATCAGGACTCCAGGGAATGAGCGGGCCTACAATGAGCAGTTCTTC
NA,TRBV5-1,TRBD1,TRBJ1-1,CASGYYRGQTEAFF,TGCGCCAGCGGATACTACAGGGGGCAAACTGAAGCTTTCTTT
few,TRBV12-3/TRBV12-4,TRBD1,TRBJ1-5,CASRQTGGNQPQHF,TGTGCCAGCAGACAGACAGGGGGGAATCAGCCCCAGCATTTT
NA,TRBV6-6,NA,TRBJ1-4,CASSPMGTSTNEKLFF,TGTGCCAGCAGTCCGATGGGGACTTCAACTAATGAAAAACTGTTTTTT
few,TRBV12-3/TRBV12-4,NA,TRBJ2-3,CASRYPGDTQYF,TGTGCCAGCAGATATCCTGGGGATACGCAGTATTTT
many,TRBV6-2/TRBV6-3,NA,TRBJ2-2,CASSYSGSGELFF,TGTGCCAGCAGTTACTCGGGTAGCGGGGAGCTGTTTTTT
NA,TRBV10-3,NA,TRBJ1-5,CAISESGDGQPQHF,TGTGCCATCAGTGAGTCAGGGGACGGTCAGCCCCAGCATTTT
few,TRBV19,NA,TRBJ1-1,CASTWVRGYMNTEAFF,TGTGCCAGTACCTGGGTGAGAGGCTACATGAACACTGAAGCTTTCTTT
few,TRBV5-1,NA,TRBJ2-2,CASSPGANTGELFF,TGCGCCAGCAGCCCAGGGGCGAACACCGGGGAGCTGTTTTTT
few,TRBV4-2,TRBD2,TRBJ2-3,CASSQVSGGGSTDTQYF,TGTGCCAGCAGCCAAGTCTCTGGGGGGGGTAGCACAGATACGCAGTATTTT
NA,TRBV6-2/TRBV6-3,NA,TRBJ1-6,CASSYSPRANSPLHF,TGTGCCAGCAGTTACTCGCCGCGGGCTAATTCACCCCTCCACTTT
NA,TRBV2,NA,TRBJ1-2,CASSERNNYGYTF,TGTGCCAGCAGTGAGAGAAATAACTATGGCTACACCTTC